This T cell receptor (beta chain) was profiled in a study of cytomegalovirus exposure and HLA in healthy donors. Trimming removed 3 bases from V and 2 bases from J, with 7 bases in between. From germline, CDR1 is KGHSH and CDR2 LQKENI. There are 13 residues in the CDR3. Both 60 Vbeta primers and 13 Jbeta primers went into the PCR. The repertoire was sequenced with immunoSEQ multiplex PCR; TCRdb's copy has only in-frame clones and lacks some. The sample consists of fewer than 150,000 clones, 80% of them appearing once. This sequence joins TRBV18 and TRBJ2-5; unclear D gene. The sequence came from a man in his forties in good health and CMV-seronegative. The sequenced sample consisted of PBMCs. CDR3 protein: CASSPDLQETQYF. DNA of the CDR3: TGTGCCAGCTCACCTGACTTGCAAGAGACCCAGTACTTC.